What follows describes a single T cell receptor beta chain. Its antigen is unknown. There are no base qualities to consult, and no much larger clone falls within one base. The germline V gene encodes CDR1 MNHEY and CDR2 SVGAGI. At the junction V is shortened by 8 bases and J by 1 base, with 13 bases in between. The CDR3 runs 14 amino acids, cysteine and phenylalanine included. Here the CDR3 DNA is all that survives: 42 bases in frame from base 1. The entry originates in a study of OX40 agonist ivuxolimab in advanced cancers. The study in broad terms: The costimulatory receptor OX40 (CD134) was targeted by ivuxolimab, a fully human IgG2 agonistic monoclonal antibody. Intravenous ivuxolimab was administered to patients every 2 weeks at six dose levels: 0.01, 0.1, 0.3, 1.5, 3 and 10 mg/kg. Of the roughly 54 patients in dose escalation, 19 had hepatocellular carcinoma, roughly 15 had melanoma, 9 had renal cell carcinoma and 9 had head and neck cancer. In the dose-escalation cohort, more than 75% of patients were male, and the mean age was approximately 60 years, with a range of 23 to 79. Patients were allowed to have had prior anti-PD-1, anti-PD-L1 or anti-CTLA-4 therapy, and 40% to 45% of the dose-escalation patients had been treated with checkpoint inhibitors. Partial responses were achieved by three dose-escalation patients, of whom one had hepatocellular carcinoma and two had cutaneous melanoma. The point of sequencing TCRbeta in the periphery was to test whether ivuxolimab changed TCR sequence diversity and drove clonal T-cell expansion. The paper reports the monotherapy dose-escalation portion (N of about 50 patients) of the phase I ivuxolimab trial. Study-wide conclusions, independent of this receptor: At doses from 0.1 to 3.0 mg/kg, clonal expansion was seen in both CD4+ and CD8+ blood T cells between baseline and week 6. On average, CD8+ T cells showed more expanded clones than CD4+ T cells after ivuxolimab. In partial responders in the 0.1-3.0 mg/kg groups, normalized peripheral clonal expansion was found to be among the lowest, especially among CD8+ T cells. Low levels of normalized T-cell clonal expansion were also seen in some patients who did not respond. The antigen specificity of the peripheral T cells that underwent clonal expansion was not determined.

Patients with autoimmune disease history or receiving systemic immunosuppression were excluded from the trial. Peripheral blood for TCR sequencing was collected from all dose cohorts at baseline, on cycle 4 day 1, and on cycle 7 day 1. Samples were obtained from an open-label, multicenter, first-in-human phase I dose-escalation trial of ivuxolimab. The trial enrolled adults with locally advanced or metastatic head and neck squamous cell, hepatocellular, melanoma or renal cell carcinoma. Before TCR sequencing, CD4+ T cells and CD8+ T cells from peripheral blood were sorted into separate populations. For sequencing of the TCRbeta CDR3 region, genomic DNA was extracted from the sorted cells. The immunoSEQ Assay was used to sequence the TCRbeta CDR3 regions. Drawn from immuneACCESS, this table holds only the in-frame rearrangements with V and J called that TCRdb kept. Clones are partly lost; checked studies trace under half to an unresolved V gene and leave the rest unexplained. Present in this sample are 55,000 to 75,000 clones, roughly 84% of which were seen just once. Approximately 2.4% of the sample rests with the top ten.

The receptor comes from an adult with an advanced solid tumor such as melanoma, head and neck, liver or kidney cancer. Here the chain combines TRBV6-5 and TRBJ2-3; the D gene is perhaps TRBD2, from 5 matching bases. Sample: CD4+ or CD8+ T cells sorted from blood, taken in a trial of the OX40 agonist ivuxolimab. The base sequence is TGTGCCAGCGCACCGGGAAAACGCACAGATACGCAGTATTTT. It translates to CASAPGKRTDTQYF.